Following are 30 T cell receptor beta chains from one sample sequenced in a study of CD8 T cells in Susac syndrome. Random hexamers primed reverse transcription of about 0.45 to 1 ug RNA. In TCRdb, the immunoSEQ multiplex PCR reads were re-called with MiXCR into one record per CDR3 protein. The sample lists 160,000 or so distinct CDR3 sequences, roughly 94% seen once, with roughly 0.11% in the top ten. The sample consisted of CD4+ T cells from PBMCs. The receptor source for this set is a human donor with Susac syndrome.

The rearrangement links TRBV5-1 to TRBJ2-2; the D is unclear. The CDR3 is 15 amino acids. Germline lookup yields CDR1 SGHRS and CDR2 YFSETQ. With 1 base removed from V and 3 bases from J, the gap between germline ends came to 10 bases. The CDR3, as DNA: TGCGCCAGCAGCTTGACCTCCATGGACACCGGGGAGCTGTTTTTT. It codes for CASSLTSMDTGELFF.

Only one count was recorded for this clonotype. The rearrangement joins TRBV7-2 to TRBJ2-2; D unclear. The CDR3 spans 17 residues. The germline V and J ends were trimmed by 5 bases and 0 bases, with 16 bases remaining between them. Germline assignment: CDR1 SGHTA and CDR2 FQGNSA. The CDR3 nucleotides are TGTGCCAGCAGCCGCTCGCGGCAGAACCCGAACACCGGGGAGCTGTTTTTT. It encodes CASSRSRQNPNTGELFF.

This clonotype occurred a few times. The chain is built from TRBV7-2 and TRBJ2-7; D gene ambiguous. This CDR3 is 14 amino acids long. V lost 5 bases and J lost 3, with 14 bases in between. Germline V CDR1 and CDR2: SGHTA, FQGNSA. The DNA for the CDR3 is TGTGCCAGCAGCCCTCATTCCCGGAGCTACGAGCAGTACTTC. This encodes CASSPHSRSYEQYF.

The J gene is TRBJ1-1, the V gene TRBV3-1; possible D gene TRBD1, 6 bases. Trimming pared 2 bases from V and 3 bases from J, leaving 25 bases between. This CDR3 region has 19 residues. The germline CDR1 and CDR2 sequences are LGHDT and YNNKEL (reference sequence). The CDR3 bases are TGTGCCAGCAGCCAATTCCCCACAGGGTACGGGGAAGGGCACACTGAAGCTTTCTTT. This codes for CASSQFPTGYGEGHTEAFF. Full variable domain (remainder filled in from reference TRBV3-1 and TRBJ1-1): DTAVSQTPKYLVTQMGNDKSIKCEQNLGHDTMYWYKQDSKKFLKIMFSYNNKELIINETVPNRFSPKSPDKAHLNLHINSLELGDSAVYFCASSQFPTGYGEGHTEAFFGQGTRLTVV.

The genes are TRBV27 and TRBJ1-5, with 9 bases matching TRBD1. V was pared by 5 bases and J by 6 bases, with 5 bases of the junction left unmatched. The CDR3 runs 14 residues. Germline values: CDR1 MNHEY, CDR2 SMNVEV (reference sequence). The CDR3 sequence: CASSLTGGVQPQHF. CDR3 bases: TGTGCCAGCAGTCTGACAGGGGGGGTTCAGCCCCAGCATTTT.

The count of this clonotype is one. The CDR3 is CASSQEYRDRGNEKLFF. In nucleotides, the CDR3 is TGCGCCAGCAGCCAAGAGTATCGGGACAGGGGGAATGAAAAACTGTTTTTT. The chain uses TRBV4-3 and TRBJ1-4; 11 bases map to TRBD1. With V trimmed by 0 bases and J by 5 bases, 5 bases remained unmatched. This CDR3 region has 17 residues. From germline, CDR1 is LGHNA and CDR2 YSLEER.

The rearrangement links TRBV20-1 to TRBJ2-2; the D call may be TRBD1 or TRBD2 (5 bases each). CDR3 length: 14 amino acids. V was shortened by 1 base and J by 5 bases, with 11 bases between the two germline ends. Germline loops: CDR1 DFQATT, CDR2 SNEGSKA (reference sequence). This CDR3 reads CSARVRERTGELFF. In nucleotides, the CDR3 is TGCAGTGCTAGAGTCAGGGAGCGGACCGGGGAGCTGTTTTTT.

J is TRBJ1-6 and V is TRBV19, with D unresolved. CDR1 and CDR2 (germline): LNHDA, SQIVND (reference sequence). Trimming left V 1 base short and J 6 bases short, with 10 bases between. The CDR3 covers 15 residues. The CDR3 bases are TGTGCCAGTAGTATAGGGGGTCCGGGTAATTCACCCCTCCACTTT. This translates into CASSIGGPGNSPLHF.

The V and J genes are TRBV5-1 and TRBJ2-1; TRBD2 matches 11 bases. The CDR3 totals 16 residues. Germline-derived CDR1 and CDR2 are SGHRS and YFSETQ. V was pared by 0 bases and J by 8 bases, with 7 bases of the junction left unmatched. CDR3 region: CASSLGLAGRRDEQFF. In DNA form, the CDR3 reads TGCGCCAGCAGCTTGGGACTAGCGGGGCGACGCGATGAGCAGTTCTTC.

This clonotype has a single count. The chain couples TRBV20-1 to TRBJ2-1, with D uncertain. Germline CDR1 is DFQATT and CDR2 is SNEGSKA (reference sequence). The CDR3 is 15 residues long. Trimming took off 0 bases at V and 4 bases at J, with 13 bases between the two ends. The CDR3 DNA follows: TGCAGTGCTAGAGATCGCGGACGACGTTACAATGAGCAGTTCTTC. Its translation is CSARDRGRRYNEQFF.

The chain employs TRBV20-1 and TRBJ1-6, with TRBD1 identical over 7 bases. CDR1 is DFQATT and CDR2 is SNEGSKA in the germline V gene (reference sequence). The CDR3 consists of 15 residues. V trimming: 0 bases; J trimming: 10 bases; junction bases outside the gene matches: 9. CDR3 DNA: TGCAGTGCTAGAGATCCTGCCCAGGGGGACTCACCCCTCCACTTT. This gives the protein CSARDPAQGDSPLHF.

V gene TRBV3-1 combines with J gene TRBJ1-1, with a possible D match to TRBD1 (6 bases). CDR1 is LGHDT and CDR2 is YNNKEL in the germline V gene (reference sequence). This CDR3 is built from 17 residues. V shed 8 bases and J shed 3 bases, with 25 bases lying between them. The DNA of the CDR3 is TGTGCCAGCCAGGGGACGTCGTGGTTGAGGGTACACACTGAAGCTTTCTTT. Its protein product is CASQGTSWLRVHTEAFF. Full variable domain (rest looked up from reference TRBV3-1 and TRBJ1-1): DTAVSQTPKYLVTQMGNDKSIKCEQNLGHDTMYWYKQDSKKFLKIMFSYNNKELIINETVPNRFSPKSPDKAHLNLHINSLELGDSAVYFCASQGTSWLRVHTEAFFGQGTRLTVV.

Only one count was recorded for this clonotype. The chain has TRBV4-3 and TRBJ2-7; D is undetermined. Trimming stripped 0 bases from V and 3 bases from J, with 12 bases between. CDR1 LGHNA and CDR2 YSLEER come from the germline V gene. This CDR3 is 15 amino acids long. This chain's CDR3 is CASSQDALSGYEQYF. The CDR3, as DNA: TGCGCCAGCAGCCAAGATGCTCTCTCAGGCTACGAGCAGTACTTC.

In this sample, this clonotype turned up a few times. The V and J genes are TRBV14 and TRBJ2-3; the D is unclear. This CDR3 comprises 13 residues. V dropped 0 bases and J dropped 6 bases, with 7 bases sitting between them. The germline CDR1 and CDR2 sequences are SGHDN and FVKESK. The CDR3 nucleotides read TGTGCCAGCAGCCAAGATCTTGGGGATACGCAGTATTTT. It translates to CASSQDLGDTQYF.

The rearrangement joins TRBV2 to TRBJ2-1; 8 nucleotides line up with TRBD2. Germline V gene sequence: CDR1 SNHLY, CDR2 FYNNEI. V dropped 9 bases and J dropped 2; count of bases not matched to a gene: 3. The CDR3 consists of 13 residues. CDR3 DNA sequence: TGTGCCAGTTTAGCGGGGACCTACAATGAGCAGTTCTTC. Translating gives CASLAGTYNEQFF.

The J gene is TRBJ2-1, the V gene TRBV6-6; 14 nucleotides line up with TRBD2. Germline values: CDR1 MNHNY, CDR2 SVGAGI (reference sequence). Trimming at V came to 5 bases and at J to 7 bases, leaving 4 bases not matched to a gene. The CDR3 is 15 amino acids. Here the CDR3 reads CASSPWTSGGNEQFF. The CDR3 coding sequence is TGTGCCAGCAGTCCCTGGACTAGCGGGGGGAATGAGCAGTTCTTC.

The chain is built from TRBV29-1 and TRBJ2-3, with TRBD1 as a possible D gene (7 bases). Germline V gene sequence: CDR1 SQVTM, CDR2 ANQGSEA. The CDR3 is 13 amino acids. V lost 7 bases to trimming and J lost 6 bases, with 17 bases between them. The CDR3 coding sequence is TGCAGCGACCTTCAGGGGGGAGCGGATACGCAGTATTTT. Amino acid sequence: CSDLQGGADTQYF.

The J gene is TRBJ2-3, the V gene TRBV20-1, with 8 positions matching TRBD2. This CDR3 has 16 amino acids. V shed 4 bases, J shed 6 bases, and the junction held 15 bases outside the gene matches. In germline, CDR1 is DFQATT, CDR2 SNEGSKA (reference sequence). The CDR3 loop reads CSATRGGRGDRDTQYF. The CDR3 bases are TGCAGTGCTACCAGGGGTGGGCGGGGGGATCGGGATACGCAGTATTTT.

This chain joins TRBV9 and TRBJ2-7, with D possibly TRBD1 on 6 matching bases. Germline CDR1 SGDLS, CDR2 YYNGEE. Trimming took off 2 bases at V and 3 bases at J, with 12 bases between the two ends. The CDR3 spans 14 residues. The CDR3 nucleotides read TGTGCCAGCAGCGTGGACAGTTCGCTCTACGAGCAGTACTTC. Amino acid sequence: CASSVDSSLYEQYF.

In its sample, this clonotype was seen once. The chain combines TRBV12-5 with TRBJ2-6, with a weak D call TRBD1 (5 bases). In germline, CDR1 is LGHNT, CDR2 FRNRAP. This CDR3 region has 12 residues. Trimming shortened V by 1 base and J by 13 bases, and 8 bases separated the two germline ends. As DNA, the CDR3 is TGTGCTAGTGGTTTGGATACAGGAGTCCTGACTTTC. It encodes CASGLDTGVLTF.

The chain has TRBV15 and TRBJ2-2; D unresolved. The germline V gene encodes CDR1 LNHNV and CDR2 YYDKDF (reference sequence). The CDR3 sequence is 14 residues long. Between the trimmed V and J ends, which lost 3 bases and 2 bases, there was a span of 7 bases. The CDR3 sequence is CATSRNSNTGELFF. The CDR3 nucleotides are TGTGCCACCAGCAGGAATAGCAACACCGGGGAGCTGTTTTTT.

The V gene is TRBV29-1, the J gene TRBJ1-2; possible D gene TRBD1, 6 bases. V lost 6 bases, J lost 4 bases, and 15 bases lay in between. Per germline, CDR1 SQVTM and CDR2 ANQGSEA. CDR3 length: 13 residues. CDR3 sequence reads: CSVSPGARYGYTF. CDR3 coding DNA: TGCAGCGTCTCCCCAGGGGCTCGCTATGGCTACACCTTC.

V gene TRBV20-1 combines with J gene TRBJ2-2, with D possibly called TRBD1 or TRBD2 (5 bases each). Deletions cut 6 bases from V and 2 bases from J, with 19 bases between. This CDR3 is 16 amino acids long. The germline CDR1 and CDR2 sequences are DFQATT and SNEGSKA (reference sequence). This chain's CDR3 is CSARRGATVNTGELFF. The CDR3 DNA follows: TGCAGTGCGCGACGAGGGGCGACAGTTAACACCGGGGAGCTGTTTTTT.

This chain joins TRBV12-3 or TRBV12-4 and TRBJ2-2; D is undetermined. Trimming shortened V by 5 bases and J by 2 bases, and 18 bases separated the two germline ends. This CDR3 comprises 17 residues. CDR3 in amino acids: CASSHGRRTSNTGELFF. The CDR3 DNA sequence: TGTGCCAGCAGTCATGGACGGCGAACATCTAACACCGGGGAGCTGTTTTTT.

This rearrangement joins TRBV28 to TRBJ2-7; tentatively, D is TRBD1 (6 bases). The CDR3 totals 14 residues. V shed 2 bases and J shed 2 bases, with 10 bases lying between them. The V gene's germline CDR1 is MDHEN and CDR2 SYDVKM. The CDR3 region is CASSLGTPPYEQYF. CDR3 in DNA: TGTGCCAGCAGTTTAGGGACACCACCCTACGAGCAGTACTTC. Filled out from reference TRBV28 and TRBJ2-7, the complete variable domain reads DVKVTQSSRYLVKRTGEKVFLECVQDMDHENMFWYRQDPGLGLRLIYFSYDVKMKEKGDIPEGYSVSREKKERFSLILESASTNQTSMYLCASSLGTPPYEQYFGPGTRLTVT.

This sequence joins TRBV7-3 and TRBJ2-1; a possible D gene is TRBD2 (5 bases). The ends were cut back, 0 bases at V and 4 bases at J, with 10 bases in the middle. Germline V gene lookup returns CDR1 SGHTA and CDR2 FQGTGA. The CDR3 spans 15 residues. CDR3 region: CASSLTHGEYNEQFF. Here the CDR3 DNA reads TGTGCCAGCAGCTTAACTCACGGGGAGTACAATGAGCAGTTCTTC.

The CDR3 is CASSLSGGVSYEQYF. As DNA, the CDR3 is TGTGCCAGCAGCCTTAGCGGGGGAGTCTCCTACGAGCAGTACTTC. J is TRBJ2-7 and V is TRBV5-4; TRBD2 agrees at 9 bases. The V segment lost 4 bases and the J segment 0 bases; nucleotides outside the gene matches: 5. There are 15 residues in the CDR3. The germline V gene encodes CDR1 SGHNT and CDR2 YYREEE (reference sequence).

This chain links TRBV6-1 with TRBJ2-1; TRBD2 matches at 10 bases. V shed 5 bases, J shed 4 bases, and the junction held 11 bases outside the gene matches. CDR1 and CDR2 (germline): MNHNS, SASEGT. The CDR3 consists of 17 residues. CDR3: CASSPLLSGGAYNEQFF. The CDR3 DNA is TGTGCCAGCAGTCCACTCCTAAGCGGGGGGGCATACAATGAGCAGTTCTTC.

The rearrangement links TRBV7-2 to TRBJ2-5; D uncertain. The CDR3 is made up of 11 amino acids. V was pared by 2 bases and J by 7 bases, with 5 bases between. Germline V gene data show CDR1 as SGHTA and CDR2 as FQGNSA. CDR3 sequence reads: CASSLNPTQYF. The CDR3 DNA reads as TGTGCCAGCAGCTTAAACCCGACCCAGTACTTC.

J is TRBJ2-1 and V is TRBV4-1, with D perhaps TRBD1 or TRBD2 (6 bases each). The V end was cut by 1 base, the J end by 0 bases, with 13 bases between. Germline V gene sequence: CDR1 MGHRA, CDR2 YSYEKL. This CDR3 comprises 17 residues. CDR3 loop: CASSQGRGAFSYNEQFF. The CDR3 DNA sequence: TGCGCCAGCAGCCAAGGAAGGGGGGCCTTCTCCTACAATGAGCAGTTCTTC.